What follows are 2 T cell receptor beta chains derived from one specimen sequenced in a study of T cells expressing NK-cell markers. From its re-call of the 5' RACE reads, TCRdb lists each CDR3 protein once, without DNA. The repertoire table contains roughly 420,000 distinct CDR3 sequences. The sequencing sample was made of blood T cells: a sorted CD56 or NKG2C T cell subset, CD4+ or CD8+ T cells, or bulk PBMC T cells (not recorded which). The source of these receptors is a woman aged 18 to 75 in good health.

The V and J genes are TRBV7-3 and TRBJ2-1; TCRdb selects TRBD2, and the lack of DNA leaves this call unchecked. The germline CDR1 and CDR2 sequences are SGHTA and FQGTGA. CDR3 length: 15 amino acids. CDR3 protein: CASSLNWRGYNEQFF.

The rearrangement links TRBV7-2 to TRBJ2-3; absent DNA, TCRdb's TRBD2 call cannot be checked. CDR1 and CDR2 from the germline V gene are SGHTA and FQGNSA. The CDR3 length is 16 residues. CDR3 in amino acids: CASSLQAGGRADTQYF.